The sequence of this T cell receptor beta chain was determined in a study of cytomegalovirus exposure and HLA in healthy donors (dated by TCRdb to about 2017). Study-level background: According to an earlier analysis of 550 to 700 of the donors, about 179 million T cells yielded roughly 110 million unique TCR beta sequences and less than 300 Gb of sequence data. An early release that covered roughly 600 HLA-typed donors contained about 300 gigabases of sequencing data and some 87 million unique TCR sequences. The genetic ancestry cluster associated with self-reported Caucasian donors included over 80% of the 300 to 400 genotyped donors. The study aimed to test whether cataloging public T cell receptors could reveal signatures of past pathogen exposure. The study used immunosequencing to profile the T cell repertoires of approximately 630 subjects and linked those repertoires to cytomegalovirus serostatus. Along with the roughly 710-subject first cohort, a separate validation cohort of about 110 different subjects was used. To predict cytomegalovirus infection status, the study combined high-throughput TCR immunosequencing, statistical association of individual TCRs with disease status, and machine learning. A later analysis re-examined previously published TCR beta repertoires from around 670 donors and added high-resolution HLA genotyping to investigate patterns of TCR occurrence. The later analysis used no new phenotypic data to find candidate immune exposures, relying instead on TCR beta sequences and their occurrence across donors. An earlier analysis of fewer than 750 of the donors used high-throughput TCR beta sequencing to judge whether each TCR beta V gene segment behaved as functional or pseudogenic. Donor age, sex, ethnicity and CMV serostatus were compiled together with the repertoire data. A later genetic analysis used genome-wide SNP genotypes for about 65% of the 666 donors, treating that subset as a discovery cohort. Every repertoire in the discovery cohort had been generated on one and the same sequencing platform. HLA typing covered class I and class II loci at four-digit resolution. Typing coverage varied by locus: roughly 629-630 donors for A, B, C, DRB1 and DQB1; more than 500 for DQA1; over 600 for DPA1; approximately 450 for DPB1. Five DR-DQ haplotypes were handled as single units for association and clustering because linkage in the cohort was strong. Across 398 genotyped donors of the cohort, an average of roughly 200,000 unique TCR beta nucleotide sequences per donor were sequenced, and roughly 20% of those sequences were non-productive. Overall study results and their limits: Compared with the roughly 670-donor mean, donors in an Asian-associated ancestry cluster had fewer N-insertions in productive TCRs, according to a later genetic analysis. In a later analysis, 15,000 to 20,000 TCR beta sequences were associated with specific HLA alleles at a false discovery rate of 0.05. Several of the top co-occurrence clusters appeared to be linked to parvovirus B19, influenza, CMV and Epstein-Barr virus, according to a later analysis. Three of the identified cytomegalovirus-associated TCR beta chains were confirmed in vitro to be specific for cytomegalovirus antigens. While some public TCRs were present in many individuals, most TCR sequences turned up only very rarely across donors. The presence/absence analyses assumed that sequencing depth was roughly uniform across donors, and that assumption may not be true. CMV serostatus was the only immune exposure information available for the cohort. The study listed 164 TCR beta chains as associated with cytomegalovirus. Fewer than 20 rarely observed V segments, including chromosome 9 orphons, were excluded from the earlier analysis of several hundred of the donors because counts were too low. In a later analysis, most CMV-associated TCR beta chains were found to appear HLA-restricted, with HLA associations seemingly driven largely by CMV exposure. When HLA alleles, especially DR and DQ, strongly co-occurred, attributing TCR associations to individual alleles was difficult. The cohort was sequenced for TCR beta chains only, and without alpha or paired-chain data the features that could be detected were limited. A further reported finding was that TCR beta sequences accurately predicted the HLA-A and HLA-B alleles for most subjects in the first cohort. The 87-base-pair reads could not distinguish some IMGT-functional V segments, including TRBV6-2 and TRBV6-3, so those segments were excluded. A cluster of highly shared sequence variants was judged likely to be a technical artifact of the sequencing pipeline. Cytomegalovirus status was reported to be diagnosed by the classifier with high specificity and sensitivity in both the original and validation cohorts. A later genetic analysis associated a missense DCLRE1C variant with V-gene and J-gene trimming of TCR beta chains, and an independent cohort replicated the association. A later analysis found that HLA-associated TCR beta chains were more clonally expanded and had lower generation probabilities than equally common non-associated chains. HLA typing was unavailable for some donors at each locus, so association tests used only the typed subset. Broadly in line with IMGT annotations, most TCR beta V segments showed up in productive rearrangements about 90% or about 30% of the time in an earlier analysis of 450 to 750 of the donors. According to a later analysis, TCR association rates differed among HLA loci, with DRB1 alleles showing the most associated TCRs and HLA-C alleles showing the fewest. The authors suggested that the approach could potentially be generalized to other disease states and immunological phenotypes. Correlated functional status among segregating V segments might reflect linkage disequilibrium, but an unknown experimental factor could not be ruled out.

The method behind the library was the immunoSEQ multiplex PCR assay. The multiplex PCR relied on a mix of 60 forward primers for TCR Vbeta segments and 13 reverse primers for TCR Jbeta segments. A multiplex PCR assay on genomic DNA amplified the CDR3 region of rearranged TCR beta genes. Amplified TCR beta libraries were sequenced as 87-base-pair reads on the Illumina HiSeq System. Per the authors' processing: Across the 500 to 750 repertoires, a later analysis counted tens of millions of unique TCR beta chains, approximately 10 million of which were shared by at least two donors. Raw reads were error-corrected and collapsed into unique sequences with a nearest-neighbor algorithm that merged closely related sequences to remove PCR and sequencing errors. Alignment of CDR3 sequences to IMGT reference sequences was used to assign V, D and J gene segments. For a sequence to be retained, at least a six-nucleotide match to both a V gene segment and a J gene segment was required. Rearrangements were called productive when the CDR3 lacked stop codons and stayed in frame with V and J; all others were non-productive. Following IMGT convention, CDR3 was defined as the stretch from the second conserved V-encoded cysteine up to the conserved J-encoded phenylalanine. In an earlier analysis of more than 550 of the donors, sequences lacking an unambiguous match to a single V gene segment were excluded. In an earlier analysis of more than 500 of the donors, a V segment was called functional when productive rearrangements were above 56.7%, and segregating when the standard deviation between donors exceeded 5%. A statistical classification framework was developed to diagnose cytomegalovirus status using the catalog of TCR beta chain sequences. In a later analysis, TCR nucleotide sequences were compared against IMGT/GENE-DB human TR gene sequences so that V and J genes could be assigned. In a later analysis, CDR3 sequences and most-parsimonious VDJ recombination scenarios were assigned using the TCRdist pipeline. In a later analysis, each TCR beta chain was defined by its CDR3 amino acid sequence together with its V-gene family, and reads lacking a unique V-gene family were excluded. To address suspected cross-contamination and a sequencing artifact, a later analysis removed a few hundred highly shared, low-generation-probability nucleotide sequences. In a later analysis, a clonal expansion index was calculated for each public chain from normalized within-repertoire ranks of inferred template counts. In a later analysis, generation probabilities were computed using a VDJ recombination model fitted to out-of-frame rearrangements, and the results were checked against IGoR. A later analysis scored TCR-TCR, TCR-HLA and TCR-CMV co-occurrence with hypergeometric tests, applying a repertoire-size bias correction to TCR pairs. To estimate false discovery rates, a later analysis permuted the HLA or CMV assignments 20 times. In a later analysis, co-occurring TCRs were grouped using DBSCAN, with TCRdist sequence similarity added in when clustering inside HLA-allele-positive subsets. Repertoires with fewer than 30,000 or more than 120,000 public chains, plus five repertoires with anomalous nucleotide sharing, were excluded from co-occurrence clustering. TCRdb re-hosts the immuneACCESS table, in-frame sequences only. Its copies lack some clones; in the studies checked, an unresolved V gene accounts for under half of them, and the cause for the rest is not known. The V and J calls and clone size are taken from that table; D and trimming were inferred from the DNA. The sample table holds some 130,000 clones, of which approximately 78% were seen once. Over 4.5% of the sample is held by the ten biggest clonotypes.

This clone was found a few times. The antigen it binds to is not known. Base quality data are lacking; no much larger clone is found one base away. For this chain, trimming is 5 bases at the V end and 3 bases at the J end, and the number of junction bases without a gene match is 5. The CDR3, from cysteine to phenylalanine, totals 14 residues. Only CDR3 DNA is held: 42 bases, read in frame from base 1. According to the germline V gene (reference sequence), CDR1 reads SGHKS and CDR2 reads YYEKEE. The cohort consisted of 670 or so healthy bone marrow donors. Cohort members were all nominally healthy when sampled, although unrecorded immune exposures were likely present. The donor was CMV seropositive and was included in the group of some 290 seropositive cohort members. Every donor gave a peripheral blood sample, and the peripheral blood mononuclear cells from that sample were used for TCR beta sequencing. The Qiagen DNeasy Blood Extraction Kit was used to extract genomic DNA from the blood cell samples.

The rearranged segments are TRBV5-5 and TRBJ1-5, with 7 bases aligning to TRBD1. The specimen was PBMCs. The receptor comes from a woman aged 40 to 50 in good health and CMV-seropositive. In nucleotide form, the sequence is TGTGCCAGCAGTTCGGGACAGCCCAATCAGCCCCAGCATTTT. This translates into CASSSGQPNQPQHF.